Presented here are 4 T cell receptor beta chains from one specimen sequenced in a study of blood T cell repertoires in COVID-19. Data came from immunoSEQ multiplex PCR; TCRdb stores just in-frame clones and leaves some out. The table records around 280,000 clones, 87% of them present only once. Sequencing used peripheral blood. These receptors were collected from a woman aged 45-65 years who had recovered from COVID-19.

The V and J genes are TRBV4-3 and TRBJ1-2, with no clear D. The V and J ends lost 4 bases and 7 bases respectively, with 16 bases between them. From germline, CDR1 is LGHNA and CDR2 YSLEER. The CDR3 is 14 amino acids. CDR3 DNA sequence: TGCGCCAGCAGCCCTAACCTGGAGGGTTTTGGCTACACCTTC. Residues: CASSPNLEGFGYTF.

CDR3 in DNA: TGTGCCAGCAGCGTAGGTGAGACAGGGTATAACAATGAGCAGTTCTTC. Residues: CASSVGETGYNNEQFF. The gene calls are TRBV9 and TRBJ2-1, with TRBD1 matching 7 bases. Germline assignment: CDR1 SGDLS and CDR2 YYNGEE. Unmatched junction bases numbered 8, after V lost 0 bases and J lost 5 bases. The CDR3 has 16 residues. Complete variable domain (other parts from reference TRBV9 and TRBJ2-1): DSGVTQTPKHLITATGQRVTLRCSPRSGDLSVYWYQQSLDQGLQFLIQYYNGEERAKGNILERFSAQQFPDLHSELNLSSLELGDSALYFCASSVGETGYNNEQFFGPGTRLTVL.

The rearrangement joins TRBV9 to TRBJ1-4; possibly TRBD1 for D (6 bases). The CDR3 spans 14 residues. V lost 0 bases and J lost 3, with 6 bases in between. Germline V lookup: CDR1 SGDLS, CDR2 YYNGEE. The CDR3 sequence: CASSVAGANEKLFF. The CDR3 nucleotides are TGTGCCAGCAGCGTAGCAGGGGCTAATGAAAAACTGTTTTTT.

V usage is TRBV9 and J usage is TRBJ1-2, with D perhaps TRBD1 (5 bases). The CDR3 sequence is 12 residues long. From germline, CDR1 is SGDLS and CDR2 YYNGEE. Deletions cut 5 bases from V and 4 bases from J, with 9 bases between. DNA for the CDR3: TGTGCCAGCAGGGGAGGGGTCTATGGCTACACCTTC. It is translated as CASRGGVYGYTF.